This T cell receptor (beta chain) was observed in a study of shared clonotypes between healthy human individuals. TCRdb's copy holds only in-frame clones and misses some; the assay was immunoSEQ multiplex PCR. The table shows roughly 1,600,000 clones, with less than 99% occurring only once. V dropped 3 bases and J dropped 5 bases, with 14 bases sitting between them. Germline lookup yields CDR1 SGHRS and CDR2 YFSETQ. The CDR3 totals 15 residues. V is TRBV5-1 and J is TRBJ2-2, with D hard to call. The receptor was derived from a man aged 25-45 years in good health. Sample: naive CD4+ T cells sorted from blood. As for subset: CD45RA+ positively selected. CDR3 residues: CASSSGVPRTGELFF. CDR3 sequence (DNA): TGCGCCAGCAGCTCCGGTGTCCCGAGGACCGGGGAGCTGTTTTTT.